This T cell receptor (beta chain) was sequenced for a study of T cells in Graves' hyperthyroidism and ophthalmopathy. TCR beta CDR3 regions were amplified from RNA transcripts. The primer set for the first-round RT-PCR of the TCR CDR3 was HTBI. TCRdb re-called the multiplex PCR reads with MiXCR, one entry per CDR3 protein. The sample has 750,000 to 900,000 distinct CDR3 sequences, 38% seen once. V lost 7 bases to trimming and J lost 2 bases; unmatched junction nucleotides: 17. The CDR3 covers 18 residues. The chain joins TRBV12-3 or TRBV12-4 to TRBJ2-7; TRBD2 matches 10 bases. This receptor was obtained from a man younger than 30 with Graves' hyperthyroidism. Input material: blood. The CDR3: CASTDALAGWSETYEQYF. The DNA of the CDR3 is TGTGCCAGCACCGATGCACTAGCGGGGTGGTCGGAGACCTACGAGCAGTACTTC.